Following are 25 T cell receptor beta chains from one sample sequenced in a study of early T cells in non-severe SARS-CoV-2 infection. TCRdb called the 5' RACE reads again in MiXCR, with one record for every CDR3 protein. The repertoire holds 70,000 to 95,000 distinct CDR3 sequences, with about 14% as singletons. What was sequenced was whole blood. The receptor set was obtained from an adult who was a healthcare worker with PCR-confirmed SARS-CoV-2 infection or an uninfected control (not recorded which).

This sequence joins TRBV4-1 and TRBJ1-5; no clear D. From germline, CDR1 is MGHRA and CDR2 YSYEKL. The CDR3 loop spans 14 amino acids. Trimming took off 4 bases at V and 4 bases at J, with 11 bases between the two ends. CDR3 sequence (DNA): TGCGCCAGCAGCCGAGATGTATTAAATCAGCCCCAGCATTTT. Encoded protein: CASSRDVLNQPQHF.

The chain recombines TRBV12-3 or TRBV12-4 with TRBJ2-6; D ambiguous. V lost 2 bases and J 0 bases, leaving 8 bases between the germline ends. This CDR3 has 16 amino acids. The CDR3 reads CASSLPLDSGANVLTF. The CDR3 DNA sequence: TGTGCCAGCAGTTTACCACTGGACTCTGGGGCCAACGTCCTGACTTTC.

The V and J genes are TRBV5-1 and TRBJ2-2; TRBD1 matches 9 bases. The CDR3 has 17 amino acids. Germline CDR1 and CDR2: SGHRS and YFSETQ. J gave up 4 bases and V 0 bases, and 7 bases lay outside the gene matches. This CDR3 is CASSLDLGQGGTGELFF. The CDR3 nucleotides are TGCGCCAGCAGCTTGGACTTGGGACAGGGAGGCACCGGGGAGCTGTTTTTT.

This clonotype was observed a handful of times. The rearrangement links TRBV11-2 to TRBJ2-5; D is undetermined. Germline CDR1 SGHAT, CDR2 FQNNGV. The V end lost 10 bases, the J end lost 4 bases, and 22 bases lay between the germline ends. CDR3 length: 15 residues. Here the CDR3 reads CAIAPPSQWGETQYF. The CDR3 bases are TGTGCCATCGCTCCCCCTAGTCAATGGGGAGAGACCCAGTACTTC.

The CDR3 loop reads CASSVVRGRETEAFF. CDR3 bases: TGTGCCAGCAGCGTAGTCAGAGGACGTGAAACTGAAGCTTTCTTT. The chain carries TRBV9 and TRBJ1-1, with D uncertain. Germline-derived CDR1 and CDR2 are SGDLS and YYNGEE. V lost 0 bases and J 5 bases, leaving 14 bases between the germline ends. The CDR3 spans 15 residues. The whole variable domain, remainder taken from reference TRBV9 and TRBJ1-1, is DSGVTQTPKHLITATGQRVTLRCSPRSGDLSVYWYQQSLDQGLQFLIQYYNGEERAKGNILERFSAQQFPDLHSELNLSSLELGDSALYFCASSVVRGRETEAFFGQGTRLTVV.

The CDR3 nucleotides are TGTGCCAGCAGCCCGGGCAATTCGAACACTGAAGCTTTCTTT. Protein sequence: CASSPGNSNTEAFF. This chain uses TRBV7-2 with TRBJ1-1; no clear D gene. The CDR3 consists of 14 residues. CDR1 SGHTA and CDR2 FQGNSA come from the germline V gene. V was trimmed by 5 bases and J by 1 base, leaving 11 bases between them.

At least ten counts were recorded for this clonotype. The chain recombines TRBV5-1 with TRBJ1-2, with D perhaps TRBD1 (6 bases). V dropped 4 bases and J dropped 1 base, with 23 bases sitting between them. The CDR3 loop spans 18 amino acids. Germline V CDR1 and CDR2: SGHRS, YFSETQ. The CDR3 protein is CASSTGTTGLTLNYGYTF. The CDR3 bases are TGCGCCAGCAGCACCGGCACGACAGGCTTGACGCTTAACTATGGCTACACCTTC.

V usage is TRBV30 and J usage is TRBJ1-2, with D unresolved. V was clipped by 7 bases and J by 1 base, with 16 bases between them. The CDR3 length is 14 residues. Looked up from germline, CDR1 is GTSNPN and CDR2 is SVGIG (reference sequence). CDR3 nucleotides: TGTGCCTATGTTGGCAGTCCCTTTAACTATGGCTACACCTTC. This codes for CAYVGSPFNYGYTF.

This rearrangement joins TRBV6-2 or TRBV6-3 to TRBJ2-7; 7 nucleotides match TRBD1. The V gene's germline CDR1 is MNHEY and CDR2 SVGEGT. The CDR3 has 13 residues. The trim removed 10 bases at V and 3 bases at J, leaving 9 bases unmatched. The DNA of the CDR3 is TGTGCCACCTTTTCCCGGGACAGCTACGAGCAGTACGTC. It yields the protein CATFSRDSYEQYV.

The chain uses TRBV10-1 and TRBJ2-7; 8 bases map to TRBD1. CDR3 length: 19 amino acids. The germline V gene encodes CDR1 WNHNN and CDR2 SYGVQD (reference sequence). J was trimmed by 1 base and V by 7 bases; bases with no gene match: 21. The CDR3 loop is CASTLVGDRGIMVSYEQYV. CDR3 bases: TGCGCCAGCACCCTAGTCGGCGACAGGGGAATTATGGTATCCTACGAGCAGTACGTC.

This chain connects TRBV5-8 to TRBJ2-5; 9 bases line up with TRBD2. The CDR3 has 16 residues. Germline lookup yields CDR1 SGHTS and CDR2 YDEGEE. The V gene end was trimmed by 4 bases and the J gene end by 3 bases; junction bases not matched to a gene: 10. The CDR3 sequence: CASSQGELAGEETQYF. The CDR3 coding sequence is TGTGCCAGCAGCCAGGGGGAATTAGCGGGGGAAGAGACCCAGTACTTC.

The chain links TRBV19 to TRBJ2-3; D gene uncertain. V lost 5 bases and J lost 1, with 16 bases in between. The CDR3 is 16 residues long. Germline V lookup: CDR1 LNHDA, CDR2 SQIVND (reference sequence). CDR3 coding DNA: TGTGCCAGTAGTCCGTCGCAGGACCTCGGCACAGATACGCAGTATTTT. Encoded protein: CASSPSQDLGTDTQYF.

The rearrangement links TRBV11-3 to TRBJ1-1; D is undetermined. The CDR3 is made up of 13 amino acids. The germline V gene encodes CDR1 SGHNT and CDR2 YENEEA. V was shortened by 5 bases and J by 4 bases, with 11 bases between the two germline ends. DNA of the CDR3: TGTGCCAGCAGCCGGCTTGGGAGCACTGAAGCTTTCTTT. Protein: CASSRLGSTEAFF.

This clonotype was seen many times. This chain connects TRBV6-4 to TRBJ2-3, with 8 bases aligning to TRBD1. CDR3 length equals 13 residues. The germline CDR1 and CDR2 sequences are MRHNA and SNTAGT. With V trimmed by 4 bases and J by 3 bases, 0 bases remained unmatched. The DNA of the CDR3 is TGTGCCAGCAGTGGACAGGGGACAGATACGCAGTATTTT. Its translation is CASSGQGTDTQYF.

In this sample, this clonotype turned up many times. The chain links TRBV29-1 to TRBJ2-3, with TRBD1 identical over 7 bases. Germline V gene sequence: CDR1 SQVTM, CDR2 ANQGSEA. Unmatched junction bases numbered 6, after V lost 3 bases and J lost 6 bases. The CDR3 is 13 amino acids. The CDR3 loop reads CSVEVDRADTQYF. CDR3 sequence (DNA): TGCAGCGTTGAGGTAGACAGGGCCGATACGCAGTATTTT.

This clonotype was found many times. The gene calls are TRBV20-1 and TRBJ2-3; 7 nucleotides agree with TRBD2. The V gene's germline CDR1 is DFQATT and CDR2 SNEGSKA (reference sequence). The trim removed 4 bases at V and 3 bases at J, leaving 7 bases unmatched. The CDR3 loop spans 14 amino acids. The CDR3 here is CSATGAGGTDTQYF. The CDR3 nucleotides are TGCAGTGCTACCGGGGCCGGGGGGACAGATACGCAGTATTTT.

The chain is built from TRBV11-2 and TRBJ2-1; 11 nucleotides line up with TRBD2. CDR1 and CDR2 (germline): SGHAT, FQNNGV. J gave up 4 bases and V 3 bases, and 11 bases lay outside the gene matches. This CDR3 has 18 amino acids. Written as DNA, the CDR3 is TGTGCCAGCAGCTTTTTGGCTAGCGGGGGGCTCCGGTACAATGAGCAGTTCTTC. This codes for CASSFLASGGLRYNEQFF.

V usage is TRBV11-2 and J usage is TRBJ2-3; 9 bases are a match to TRBD2. V lost 5 bases and J lost 3; bases outside the gene matches: 12. Per germline, CDR1 SGHAT and CDR2 FQNNGV. This CDR3 has 17 residues. This chain's CDR3 is CASSQRPSGVITDTQYF. CDR3 nucleotide sequence: TGTGCCAGCAGCCAAAGGCCTAGCGGGGTAATTACAGATACGCAGTATTTT. Looking up the rest from reference TRBV11-2 and TRBJ2-3 gives the full variable domain: EAGVAQSPRYKIIEKRQSVAFWCNPISGHATLYWYQQILGQGPKLLIQFQNNGVVDDSQLPKDRFSAERLKGVDSTLKIQPAKLEDSAVYLCASSQRPSGVITDTQYFGPGTRLTVL.

The chain combines TRBV12-3 or TRBV12-4 with TRBJ2-1; 9 nucleotides align to TRBD1. There are 15 residues in the CDR3. With 5 bases clipped from V and 10 bases from J, the junction kept 12 bases outside the gene matches. CDR3 in amino acids: CASSLETGGYNEQFF. For the CDR3, the DNA is TGTGCCAGCAGTCTCGAGACAGGGGGTTATAACGAGCAGTTCTTC.

In this sample, this clonotype turned up a few times. The V and J genes are TRBV24-1 and TRBJ1-5, with D possibly matching TRBD1 (5 bases). This CDR3 spans 14 amino acids. CDR1 KGHDR and CDR2 SFDVKD come from the germline V gene. V gave up 6 bases and J gave up 6 bases, with 14 bases separating them. This chain's CDR3 is CATSTGAPAQPQHF. The CDR3 DNA reads TGTGCCACCAGTACCGGGGCCCCAGCTCAGCCCCAGCATTTT.

This clonotype came up a few times. V gene TRBV11-1 combines with J gene TRBJ1-5; D is uncertain. CDR1 SGHAT and CDR2 FQDESV come from the germline V gene (reference sequence). The CDR3 length is 13 residues. Trimming cost V 0 bases and J 3 bases, with 3 bases left between them. The CDR3 coding sequence is TGTGCCAGCAGCTTAGCCGCCAATCAGCCCCAGCATTTT. It translates to CASSLAANQPQHF. Full variable domain (remainder filled in from reference TRBV11-1 and TRBJ1-5): EAEVAQSPRYKITEKSQAVAFWCDPISGHATLYWYRQILGQGPELLVQFQDESVVDDSQLPKDRFSAERLKGVDSTLKIQPAELGDSAMYLCASSLAANQPQHFGDGTRLSIL.

The sample holds one count of this clonotype. This chain connects TRBV6-5 to TRBJ2-2; D not resolved. The V and J ends lost 4 bases and 4 bases respectively, with 10 bases between them. Germline V gene sequence: CDR1 MNHEY, CDR2 SVGAGI. There are 14 residues in the CDR3. In nucleotides, the CDR3 is TGTGCCAGCAGTTCGAACCAAGTCACCGGGGAGCTGTTTTTT. Its translation: CASSSNQVTGELFF.

The chain has TRBV11-2 and TRBJ2-2, with 7 bases lining up with TRBD2. This CDR3 region has 15 residues. Germline V gene data show CDR1 as SGHAT and CDR2 as FQNNGV. V dropped 2 bases and J dropped 8; count of bases not matched to a gene: 8. The chain's CDR3 is CASSLRLAVLGELFF. As DNA, the CDR3 is TGTGCCAGCAGCTTACGCCTAGCGGTATTAGGGGAGCTGTTTTTT.

The chain recombines TRBV6-5 with TRBJ1-6; a possible D gene is TRBD1 (5 bases). The ends were cut back, 4 bases at V and 7 bases at J, with 14 bases in the middle. Germline assignment: CDR1 MNHEY and CDR2 SVGAGI. CDR3 length: 15 residues. For the CDR3, the DNA is TGTGCCAGCAGTTCAGCAGGGTTGGGGAATTCACCCCTCCACTTT. The encoded protein is CASSSAGLGNSPLHF.

In its sample, this clonotype was seen many times. This CDR3 is CASSLVTRGLTGELFF. CDR3 bases: TGTGCCAGCAGCTTAGTTACCAGGGGACTCACCGGGGAGCTGTTTTTT. The chain recombines TRBV7-8 with TRBJ2-2; D possibly uses TRBD1 or TRBD2 (6 bases each). The CDR3 is made up of 16 amino acids. Germline-derived CDR1 and CDR2 are SGHVS and FQNEAQ. Trimming removed 1 base at V and 4 bases at J, with 13 bases between. Filled out from reference TRBV7-8 and TRBJ2-2, the complete variable domain reads GAGVSQSPRYKVAKRGQDVALRCDPISGHVSLFWYQQALGQGPEFLTYFQNEAQLDKSGLPSDRFFAERPEGSVSTLKIQRTQQEDSAVYLCASSLVTRGLTGELFFGEGSRLTVL.